This TCR beta chain was documented in a study of blood T cells in healthy people across ages. The V end lost 6 bases, the J end lost 3 bases, and 4 bases lay between the germline ends. Germline V lookup: CDR1 MNHNY, CDR2 SVGAGI (reference sequence). This CDR3 has 11 amino acids. A second PCR, run for roughly 7 to 11 cycles, used a sample-barcoded 5' primer plus a J-beta primer mix. One entry per CDR3 protein, called by TCRdb with MiXCR from the 5' RACE reads. The sample holds about 970,000 distinct CDR3 sequences; roughly 51% are singletons and the top ten take around 21%. This TCR came from a woman aged 55-69 years in good health. This chain links TRBV6-6 with TRBJ2-3; no definite D call. Sequencing used blood. The CDR3 spells CASRETDTQYF. As DNA, the CDR3 is TGTGCCAGCAGAGAAACAGATACGCAGTATTTT.